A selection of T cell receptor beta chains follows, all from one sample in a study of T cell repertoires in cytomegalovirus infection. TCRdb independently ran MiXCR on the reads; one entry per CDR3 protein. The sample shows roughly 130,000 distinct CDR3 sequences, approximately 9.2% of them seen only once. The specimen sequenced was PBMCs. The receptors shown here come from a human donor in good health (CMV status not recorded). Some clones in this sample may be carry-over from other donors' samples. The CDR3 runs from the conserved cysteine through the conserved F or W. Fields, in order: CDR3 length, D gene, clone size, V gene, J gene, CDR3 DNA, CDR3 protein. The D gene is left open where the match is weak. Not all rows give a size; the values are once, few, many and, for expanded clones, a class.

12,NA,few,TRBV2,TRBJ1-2,TGTGCCAGCAGTGAAACCCCGACGGCTATCACCTTC,CASSETPTAITF
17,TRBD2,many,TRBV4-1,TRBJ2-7,TGCGCCAGCAGCCAAGTTACTAGCGGGGGGCTACCGTACGAGCAGTACTTC,CASSQVTSGGLPYEQYF
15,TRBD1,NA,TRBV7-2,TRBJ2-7,TGTGCCAGCAGCCCCGAACAGGGGCTGGCCTACGAGCAGTACTTC,CASSPEQGLAYEQYF
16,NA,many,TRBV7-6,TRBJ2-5,TGTGCCAGCAGCTTGGACAGTATCCTACTCCAAGAGACCCAGTACTTC,CASSLDSILLQETQYF
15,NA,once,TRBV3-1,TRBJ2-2,TGTGCCAGCAGTCCAGCGGGTCGGAACACCGGGGAGCTGTTTTTT,CASSPAGRNTGELFF
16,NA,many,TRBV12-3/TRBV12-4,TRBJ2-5,TGTGCCAGCAGTTCCCTATGGGCGGGGAGACAAGAGACCCAGTACTTC,CASSSLWAGRQETQYF
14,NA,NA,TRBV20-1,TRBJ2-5,TGCAGTGCGCCCACGGGTCTAGCGAGAGAGACCCAGTACTTC,CSAPTGLARETQYF
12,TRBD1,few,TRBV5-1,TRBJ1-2,TGCGCCAGCAGCGGGACAGCTGGGGGCTACACCTTC,CASSGTAGGYTF
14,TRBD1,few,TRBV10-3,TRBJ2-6,TGTGCCACCGGACAGGGAACTGGGGCCAACGTCCTGACTTTC,CATGQGTGANVLTF
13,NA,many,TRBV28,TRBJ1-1,TGTGCCAGCAGGACAACCTGGCACACTGAAGCTTTCTTT,CASRTTWHTEAFF
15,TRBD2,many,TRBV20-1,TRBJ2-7,TGCAGTGCTAGCGCTAGCGGGGGTCGCTCCTACGAGCAGTACTTC,CSASASGGRSYEQYF
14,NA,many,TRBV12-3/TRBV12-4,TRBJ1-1,TGTGCCAGCAGTTTTGAAGGGGGGAACACTGAAGCTTTCTTT,CASSFEGGNTEAFF
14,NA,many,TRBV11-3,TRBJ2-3,TGTGCCAGCAGCCGGACTGAAAGCTCGGATACGCAGTATTTT,CASSRTESSDTQYF
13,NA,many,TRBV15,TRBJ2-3,TGTGCCACCAGCAGAGATCTCCCAGATACGCAGTATTTT,CATSRDLPDTQYF
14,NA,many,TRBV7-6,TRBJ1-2,TGTGCCAGCAGCGCATCGACGGGGATCTATGGCTACACCTTC,CASSASTGIYGYTF
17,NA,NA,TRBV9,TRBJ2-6,TGTGCCAGCTCTCCCGAACAGTCATTTGGAGGGGCCAACGTCCTGACTTTC,CASSPEQSFGGANVLTF
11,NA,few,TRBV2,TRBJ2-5,TGTGCCAGCAGAAGGTTAGGGACCCAGTACTTC,CASRRLGTQYF
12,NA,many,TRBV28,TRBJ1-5,TGTGCCACAAGGCGGGGGGCCCAGCCCCAGCATTTT,CATRRGAQPQHF
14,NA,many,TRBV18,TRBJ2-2,TGTGCCAGCTCAACAGGGATCGTGGCCGGGGAGCTGTTTTTT,CASSTGIVAGELFF
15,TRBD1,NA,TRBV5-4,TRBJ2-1,TGTGCCAGCAGCCCGGGGACAGGGATTTACTATGAGCAGTTCTTC,CASSPGTGIYYEQFF
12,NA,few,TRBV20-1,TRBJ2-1,TGCAGTGCCGCAGGGGACTACAATGAGCAGTTCTTC,CSAAGDYNEQFF
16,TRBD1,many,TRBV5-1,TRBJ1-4,TGCGCCAGCAGCACGGGACAGGGGACCTCTAATGAAAAACTGTTTTTT,CASSTGQGTSNEKLFF
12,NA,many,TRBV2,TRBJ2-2,TGTGCCGACCAAAGGGACACCGGGGAGCTGTTTTTT,CADQRDTGELFF
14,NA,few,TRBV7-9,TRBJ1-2,TGTGCCAGCACCCTACCGGCATCTAAGTATGGCTACACCTTC,CASTLPASKYGYTF
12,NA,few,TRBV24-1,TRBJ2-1,TGTGCCACCAGTGATCCCGGGGGTGGGCAGTTCTTC,CATSDPGGGQFF
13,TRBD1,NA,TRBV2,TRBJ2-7,TGTGCCACCTCGGGACAGGGTCGACGCGAGCAGTACTTC,CATSGQGRREQYF
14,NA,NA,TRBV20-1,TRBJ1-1,TGCAGTGCTAGAGATATCACGGGGGGCACTGAAGCTTTCTTT,CSARDITGGTEAFF
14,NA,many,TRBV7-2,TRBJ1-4,TGTGCCAGCAGCTTTCAGGGGTTCGGTGAAAAACTGTTTTTT,CASSFQGFGEKLFF
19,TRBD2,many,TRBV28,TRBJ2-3,TGTGCCAGCAGTTTATTCGCACGCGGGGGGCGAAAATCCACAGATACGCAGTATTTT,CASSLFARGGRKSTDTQYF
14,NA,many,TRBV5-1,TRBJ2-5,TGCGCCAGCAGCCTTGGTTTGGCCCAAGAGACCCAGTACTTC,CASSLGLAQETQYF
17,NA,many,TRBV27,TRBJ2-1,TGTGCCAGCAGTACTATGGACAGAAATCCTCCGGGGCTTGAGCAGTTCTTC,CASSTMDRNPPGLEQFF
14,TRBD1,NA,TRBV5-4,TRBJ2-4,TGTGCCAGCAGCTTGGGACAGGGCAAAAACATTCAGTACTTC,CASSLGQGKNIQYF
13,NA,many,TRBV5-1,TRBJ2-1,TGCGCCAGCAGCTTGGAACTCTACAATGAGCAGTTCTTC,CASSLELYNEQFF
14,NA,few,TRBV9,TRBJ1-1,TGTGCCAGCAGCGTAGTTGGGGGAGGCACTGAAGCTTTCTTT,CASSVVGGGTEAFF
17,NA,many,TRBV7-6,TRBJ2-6,TGTGCCAGCAGCTTATTTCAGGGATTGTCTGGGGCCAACGTCCTGACTTTC,CASSLFQGLSGANVLTF
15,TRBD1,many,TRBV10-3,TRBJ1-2,TGTGCCATCAGTGAGTCTACAGGGGTTAACTATGGCTACACCTTC,CAISESTGVNYGYTF
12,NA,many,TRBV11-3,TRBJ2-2,TGTGCCAGCAGCAGTAACACCGGGGAGCTGTTTTTT,CASSSNTGELFF
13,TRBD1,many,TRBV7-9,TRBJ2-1,TGTGCCAGCAGCTTAGGGACCGGGACAGGGCAGTTCTTC,CASSLGTGTGQFF
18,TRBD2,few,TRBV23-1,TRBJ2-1,TGCGCCAGCAGTCACCCCGGGACTAGCGGGGGGGCCTACAATGAGCAGTTCTTC,CASSHPGTSGGAYNEQFF
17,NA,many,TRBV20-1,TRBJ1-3,TGCAGTGCTGGGCCCGCGGGGTATGAAAGCTCTGGAAACACCATATATTTT,CSAGPAGYESSGNTIYF
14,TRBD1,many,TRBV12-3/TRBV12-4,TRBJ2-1,TGTGCCAGCAGGGGACAGGTTTCCTACAATGAGCAGTTCTTC,CASRGQVSYNEQFF
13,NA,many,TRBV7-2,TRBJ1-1,TGTGCCAGCACCCTACGGATGAATACTGAAGCTTTCTTT,CASTLRMNTEAFF
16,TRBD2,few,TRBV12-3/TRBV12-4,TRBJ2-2,TGTGCCAGCAGATATTCTAGCGGGGGCCCCACCGGGGAGCTGTTTTTT,CASRYSSGGPTGELFF
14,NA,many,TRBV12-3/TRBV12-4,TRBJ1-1,TGTGCCAGCAGTGCCGGACAGTGGAACACTGAAGCTTTCTTT,CASSAGQWNTEAFF
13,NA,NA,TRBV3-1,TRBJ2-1,TGTGCCAGCAGCCAATGGGGAGACAATGAGCAGTTCTTC,CASSQWGDNEQFF
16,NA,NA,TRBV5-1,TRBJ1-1,TGCGCCAGCAGCCCCAGGTCAGGACAATCGAACACTGAAGCTTTCTTT,CASSPRSGQSNTEAFF
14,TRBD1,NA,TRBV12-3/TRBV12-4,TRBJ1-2,TGTGCCAGCAGTCCCCGACAGGGGGACTATGGCTACACCTTC,CASSPRQGDYGYTF
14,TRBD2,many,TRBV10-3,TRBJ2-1,TGTGCCATCAAGGCTAGCGGGGGTGAAAATGAGCAGTTCTTC,CAIKASGGENEQFF
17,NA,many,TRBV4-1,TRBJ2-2,TGCGCCAGCAGCCAAGGAATTATGGGGGGAAACACCGGGGAGCTGTTTTTT,CASSQGIMGGNTGELFF